The present T cell receptor beta chain was sequenced within a study of cytomegalovirus exposure and HLA in healthy donors (dated by TCRdb to about 2017). With regard to the full study: According to an earlier analysis of around 600 of the donors, about 179 million T cells yielded roughly 110 million unique TCR beta sequences and approximately 300 Gb of sequence data. In a later genetic analysis, genome-wide SNP genotypes for about three fifths of the roughly 670 donors were used, and that subset was treated as a discovery cohort. All discovery cohort repertoires had been generated on a single sequencing platform. Donor age, sex, ethnicity and CMV serostatus were compiled together with the repertoire data. To decide whether each TCR beta V gene segment behaved as functional or pseudogenic, an earlier analysis of some 580 of the donors relied on high-throughput TCR beta sequencing. Both class I and class II loci were covered by HLA typing, at four-digit resolution. The T cell repertoires of 666 subjects were profiled by immunosequencing and related to cytomegalovirus serostatus. The study aimed to test whether signatures of past pathogen exposure could be identified by cataloging public T cell receptors. Rather than drawing on any new phenotypic data, the later analysis identified candidate immune exposures from TCR beta sequences and the way those sequences occurred across donors. Of the 300 to 500 genotyped donors, more than 75% were placed in the genetic ancestry cluster associated with self-reported Caucasian donors. Typing coverage differed by locus: A, B, C, DRB1 and DQB1 were typed in roughly 620-630 donors, DQA1 in 522, DPA1 in around 610, and DPB1 in 450 to 490. On average, roughly 200,000 unique TCR beta nucleotide sequences were sequenced per donor among 300 to 500 genotyped donors of the cohort, with 15% to 20% of those sequences being non-productive. In a later analysis, previously published TCR beta repertoires from 550 to 700 donors were re-analyzed and high-resolution HLA genotyping was added so that TCR occurrence patterns could be studied. About 310 gigabases of sequencing data and 78 million or so unique TCR sequences were included in an early release covering about 700 HLA-typed donors. In addition to the first cohort of 666 subjects, a separate validation cohort of approximately 130 different subjects was used. Because of strong linkage in the cohort, roughly five DR-DQ haplotypes were treated as single units for association and clustering. To predict cytomegalovirus infection status, the study brought together high-throughput TCR immunosequencing, statistical association of individual TCRs with disease status, and machine learning. What the authors observed across the whole study: Roughly 17 rarely observed V segments, including chromosome 9 orphons, were excluded from the earlier analysis of some 590 of the donors because counts were too low. The only immune exposure information available for the cohort was CMV serostatus. According to the authors, the approach could potentially be generalized to other disease states and immunological phenotypes. The study gave a list of under 200 TCR beta chains associated with cytomegalovirus. Correlated functional status among segregating V segments might be attributable to linkage disequilibrium, but an unknown experimental factor could not be ruled out. The cohort was sequenced for TCR beta chains only, and without alpha or paired-chain data the features that could be detected were limited. Several of the top co-occurrence clusters appeared to be linked to parvovirus B19, influenza, CMV and Epstein-Barr virus, according to a later analysis. A later genetic analysis associated a missense DCLRE1C variant with V-gene and J-gene trimming of TCR beta chains, and an independent cohort replicated the association. A further reported finding was that TCR beta sequences accurately predicted the HLA-A and HLA-B alleles for most subjects in the first cohort. A later analysis associated about 18,000 TCR beta sequences with specific HLA alleles at a false discovery rate of 0.05. A group of highly shared sequence variants was considered likely to be a technical artifact of the sequencing pipeline. In a later analysis, HLA-associated TCR beta chains showed more clonal expansion and lower generation probabilities than non-associated chains that were equally common. In a later genetic analysis, fewer N-insertions in productive TCRs were reported among donors in an Asian-associated ancestry cluster than the approximately 670-donor mean. Most CMV-associated TCR beta chains appeared to be HLA-restricted in a later analysis, and the HLA associations seemed to be driven largely by CMV exposure. An earlier analysis of approximately 540 of the donors showed that most TCR beta V segments appeared in productive rearrangements either about 87% or about 30% of the time, which broadly matched IMGT annotations. Most TCR sequences were seen in very few donors, while some public TCRs were found in many individuals. Some IMGT-functional V segments, including TRBV6-2 and TRBV6-3, could not be distinguished by the 87-base-pair reads and were therefore excluded. The presence/absence analyses assumed that sequencing depth was roughly uniform across donors, and that assumption may not be true. In a later analysis, the rate of TCR association differed among HLA loci, with DRB1 alleles having the most associated TCRs and HLA-C alleles having the fewest. Because HLA typing was missing for some donors at each locus, association tests included only the typed subset. The classifier was reported to diagnose cytomegalovirus status with high specificity and sensitivity in both the original cohort and the validation cohort. In vitro tests confirmed that a few of the cytomegalovirus-associated TCR beta chains recognize cytomegalovirus antigens. When HLA alleles, especially DR and DQ, strongly co-occurred, TCR associations were difficult to assign to individual alleles.

The CDR3 holds 14 amino acids from the cysteine to the phenylalanine. Only CDR3 DNA is held: 42 bases, read in frame from base 1. Trimming takes 8 bases from V and 0 bases from J, and the germline ends sit 8 bases apart. CDR1 ENHRY and CDR2 SYGVKD were looked up in the germline V gene. The receptor library was made with the immunoSEQ multiplex PCR assay. For the multiplex PCR, a mixture combining 60 forward primers for TCR Vbeta segments and 13 reverse primers for TCR Jbeta segments was used. The CDR3 region of rearranged TCR beta genes was amplified from genomic DNA with a multiplex PCR assay. On the Illumina HiSeq System, the amplified TCR beta libraries were sequenced as 87-base-pair reads. The authors' analysis ran thus. A later analysis tallied 70 million to 100 million unique TCR beta chains across the approximately 670 repertoires, and about 12 million of those chains were shared by two or more donors. Raw reads were error-corrected and collapsed into unique sequences with a nearest-neighbor algorithm that merged closely related sequences to remove PCR and sequencing errors. CDR3 sequences were aligned to IMGT reference sequences to assign V, D and J gene segments. For a sequence to be retained, at least a six-nucleotide match to both a V gene segment and a J gene segment was required. Rearrangements were classified as productive when the CDR3 lacked stop codons and remained in frame with V and J, and all other rearrangements were classified as non-productive. CDR3 was defined according to IMGT convention as the region running from the second conserved V-encoded cysteine to the conserved J-encoded phenylalanine. The earlier analysis of 587 of the donors excluded sequences that lacked an unambiguous match to a single V gene segment. In an earlier analysis of 587 of the donors, V segments were called functional above 56.7% productive rearrangements and were called segregating when the between-donor standard deviation exceeded 5%. A statistical classification framework was built to diagnose cytomegalovirus status from the catalog of TCR beta chain sequences. A later analysis assigned V and J genes by comparing TCR nucleotide sequences with IMGT/GENE-DB human TR gene sequences. The TCRdist pipeline was used in a later analysis to assign CDR3 sequences and most-parsimonious VDJ recombination scenarios. A later analysis defined each TCR beta chain by its CDR3 amino acid sequence plus V-gene family, and excluded reads lacking a unique V-gene family. A later analysis removed 550 to 700 highly shared, low-generation-probability nucleotide sequences to deal with suspected cross-contamination and a sequencing artifact. A later analysis calculated a clonal expansion index for each public chain from normalized within-repertoire ranks of inferred template counts. In a later analysis, generation probabilities were computed with a VDJ recombination model fitted to out-of-frame rearrangements, and the resulting probabilities were checked against IGoR. In a later analysis, hypergeometric tests were used to score TCR-TCR, TCR-HLA and TCR-CMV co-occurrence, with a repertoire-size bias correction applied to TCR pairs. To estimate false discovery rates, a later analysis permuted the HLA or CMV assignments 20 times. In a later analysis, co-occurring TCRs were grouped using DBSCAN, with TCRdist sequence similarity added in when clustering inside HLA-allele-positive subsets. For co-occurrence clustering, repertoires with fewer than 30,000 or more than 120,000 public chains were excluded, along with roughly 5 repertoires with anomalous nucleotide sharing. TCRdb took over this immuneACCESS table, retaining in-frame rearrangements with V and J assigned. Such tables are incomplete; in checked studies, under half of the missing clones stem from an unresolved V gene, and the remainder is unexplained. From that table come the V and J calls and clone size; the DNA was used to work out D and trimming. A total of approximately 210,000 clones appear in this sample, around 86% of them only once. Together, the top ten hold roughly 1.3% of the sample.

The cohort consisted of fewer than 700 healthy bone marrow donors. Cohort members were all nominally healthy when sampled, although unrecorded immune exposures were likely present. The donor tested CMV seronegative, placing the donor among the 350 to 400 seronegative members of the cohort. A peripheral blood sample was provided by each donor, and peripheral blood mononuclear cells were used for TCR beta sequencing. Genomic DNA was extracted from the blood cell samples with the Qiagen DNeasy Blood Extraction Kit. As for this clone: Which antigen it targets is not known. Base qualities are missing; no much larger clone stands one base away.

This sequence originates from a man aged 25 to 45 in good health and CMV-seronegative. Here the chain combines TRBV10-3 and TRBJ2-6, and possibly TRBD2, on 5 matching bases. Input material: PBMCs. The encoded CDR3 is CAISGSSGANVLTF. DNA sequence: TGTGCCATCTCGGGGTCCTCTGGGGCCAACGTCCTGACTTTC.